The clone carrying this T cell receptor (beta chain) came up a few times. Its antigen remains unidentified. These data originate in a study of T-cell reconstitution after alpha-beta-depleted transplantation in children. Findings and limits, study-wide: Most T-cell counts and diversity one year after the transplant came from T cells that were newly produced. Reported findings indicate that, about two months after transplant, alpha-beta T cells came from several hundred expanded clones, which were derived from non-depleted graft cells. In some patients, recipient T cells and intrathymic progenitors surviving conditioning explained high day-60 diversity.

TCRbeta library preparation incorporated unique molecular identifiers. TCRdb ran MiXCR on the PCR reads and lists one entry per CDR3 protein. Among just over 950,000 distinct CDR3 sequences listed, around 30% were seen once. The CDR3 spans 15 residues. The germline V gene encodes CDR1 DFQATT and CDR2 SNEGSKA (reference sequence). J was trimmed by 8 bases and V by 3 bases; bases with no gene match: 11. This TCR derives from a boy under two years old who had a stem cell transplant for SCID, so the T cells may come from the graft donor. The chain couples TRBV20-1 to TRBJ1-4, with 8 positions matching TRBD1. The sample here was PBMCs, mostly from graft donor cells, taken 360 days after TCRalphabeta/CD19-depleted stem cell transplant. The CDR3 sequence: CSASDLRGRREKLFF. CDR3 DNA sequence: TGCAGTGCTAGTGACCTCAGGGGGCGTAGAGAAAAACTGTTTTTT.